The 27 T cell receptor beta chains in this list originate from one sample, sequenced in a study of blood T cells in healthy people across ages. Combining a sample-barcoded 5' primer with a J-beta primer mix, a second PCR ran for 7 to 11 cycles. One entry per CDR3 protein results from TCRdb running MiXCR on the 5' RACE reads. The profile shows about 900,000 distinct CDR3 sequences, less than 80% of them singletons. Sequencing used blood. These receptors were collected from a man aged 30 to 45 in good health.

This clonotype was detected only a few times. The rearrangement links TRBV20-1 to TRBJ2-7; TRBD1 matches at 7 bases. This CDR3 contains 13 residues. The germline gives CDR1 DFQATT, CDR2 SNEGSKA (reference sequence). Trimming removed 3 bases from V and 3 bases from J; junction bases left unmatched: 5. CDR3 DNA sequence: TGCAGTGCTAGGCCATGGGACAGCTACGAGCAGTACTTC. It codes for CSARPWDSYEQYF.

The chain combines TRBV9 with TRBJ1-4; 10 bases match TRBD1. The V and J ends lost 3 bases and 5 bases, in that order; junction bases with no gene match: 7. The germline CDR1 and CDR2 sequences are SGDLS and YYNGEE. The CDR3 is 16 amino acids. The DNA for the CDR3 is TGTGCCAGCAGCGCCACGGCGGGACAGGGGAATGAAAAACTGTTTTTT. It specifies CASSATAGQGNEKLFF.

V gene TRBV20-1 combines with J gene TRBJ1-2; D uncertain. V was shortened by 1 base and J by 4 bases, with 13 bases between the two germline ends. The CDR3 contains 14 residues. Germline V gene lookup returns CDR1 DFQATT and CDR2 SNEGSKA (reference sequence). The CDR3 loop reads CSARVAAPVYGYTF. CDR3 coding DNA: TGCAGTGCTAGAGTGGCAGCTCCGGTCTATGGCTACACCTTC.

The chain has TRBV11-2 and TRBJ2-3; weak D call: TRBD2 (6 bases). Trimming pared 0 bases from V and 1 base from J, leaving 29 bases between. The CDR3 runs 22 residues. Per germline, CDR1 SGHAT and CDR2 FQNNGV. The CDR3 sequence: CASSLDLRTTFRSGLRTDTQYF. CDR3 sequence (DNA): TGTGCCAGCAGCTTAGATTTGCGGACGACTTTTCGGAGCGGGCTACGCACAGATACGCAGTATTTT.

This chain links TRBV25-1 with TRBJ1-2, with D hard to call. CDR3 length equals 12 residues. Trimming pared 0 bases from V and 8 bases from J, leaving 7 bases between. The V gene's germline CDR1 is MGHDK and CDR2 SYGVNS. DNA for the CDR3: TGTGCCAGCAGTGAATATACGCGGGGCTACACCTTC. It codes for CASSEYTRGYTF.

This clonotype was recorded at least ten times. For the CDR3, the DNA is TGTGCCATCAGGGAACCGGGACAGGGGTACGAGCAGTACTTC. As protein: CAIREPGQGYEQYF. The genes are TRBV10-3 and TRBJ2-7; 10 nucleotides match TRBD1. CDR3 length: 14 amino acids. Germline lookup yields CDR1 ENHRY and CDR2 SYGVKD. Trimming took 6 bases from V and 4 from J; bases not matched to a gene: 6.

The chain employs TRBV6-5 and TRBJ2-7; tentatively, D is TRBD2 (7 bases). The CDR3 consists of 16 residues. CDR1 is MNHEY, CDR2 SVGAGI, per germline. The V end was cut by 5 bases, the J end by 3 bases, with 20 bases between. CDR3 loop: CASSTYSGGYVYEQYF. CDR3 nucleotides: TGTGCCAGCAGTACCTACTCGGGGGGCTATGTCTACGAGCAGTACTTC.

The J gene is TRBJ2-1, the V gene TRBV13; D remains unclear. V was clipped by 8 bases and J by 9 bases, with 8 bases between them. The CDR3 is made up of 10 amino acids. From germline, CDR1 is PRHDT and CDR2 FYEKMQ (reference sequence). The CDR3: CASQGIEQFF. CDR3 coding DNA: TGTGCCAGCCAAGGAATTGAGCAGTTCTTC. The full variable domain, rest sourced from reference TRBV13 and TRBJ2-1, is AAGVIQSPRHLIKEKRETATLKCYPIPRHDTVYWYQQGPGQDPQFLISFYEKMQSDKGSIPDRFSAQQFSDYHSELNMSSLELGDSALYFCASQGIEQFFGPGTRLTVL.

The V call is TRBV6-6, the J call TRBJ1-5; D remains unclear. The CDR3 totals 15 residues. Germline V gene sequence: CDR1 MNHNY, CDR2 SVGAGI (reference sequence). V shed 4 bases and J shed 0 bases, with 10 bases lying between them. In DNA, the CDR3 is TGTGCCAGCAGTTTGGCCAGGACTAGCAATCAGCCCCAGCATTTT. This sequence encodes CASSLARTSNQPQHF.

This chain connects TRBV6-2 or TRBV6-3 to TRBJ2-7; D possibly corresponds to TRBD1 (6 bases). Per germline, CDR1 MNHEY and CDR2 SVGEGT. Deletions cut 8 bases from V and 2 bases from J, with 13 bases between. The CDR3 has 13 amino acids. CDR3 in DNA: TGTGCCAGCGCCAGGGGATTCGCCTACGAGCAGTACTTC. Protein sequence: CASARGFAYEQYF.

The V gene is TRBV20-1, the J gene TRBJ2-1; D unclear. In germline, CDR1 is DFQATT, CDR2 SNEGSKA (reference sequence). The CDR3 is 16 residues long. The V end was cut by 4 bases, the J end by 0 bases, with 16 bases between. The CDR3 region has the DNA TGCAGTGCTATTAGCACAGCGTCGAGCTCCTACAATGAGCAGTTCTTC. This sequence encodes CSAISTASSSYNEQFF.

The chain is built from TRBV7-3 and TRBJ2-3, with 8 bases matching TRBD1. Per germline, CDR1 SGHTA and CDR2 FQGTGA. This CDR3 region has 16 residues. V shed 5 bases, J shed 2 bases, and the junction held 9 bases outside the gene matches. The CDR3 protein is CASSPDRVGDTDTQYF. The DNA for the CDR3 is TGTGCCAGCAGCCCGGACAGGGTAGGAGACACAGATACGCAGTATTTT.

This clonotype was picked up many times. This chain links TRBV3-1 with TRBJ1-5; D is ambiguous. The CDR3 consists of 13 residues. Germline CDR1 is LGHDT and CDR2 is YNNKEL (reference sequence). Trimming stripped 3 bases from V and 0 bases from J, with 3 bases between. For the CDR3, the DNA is TGTGCCAGCAGCCAGGGTAGCAATCAGCCCCAGCATTTT. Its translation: CASSQGSNQPQHF.

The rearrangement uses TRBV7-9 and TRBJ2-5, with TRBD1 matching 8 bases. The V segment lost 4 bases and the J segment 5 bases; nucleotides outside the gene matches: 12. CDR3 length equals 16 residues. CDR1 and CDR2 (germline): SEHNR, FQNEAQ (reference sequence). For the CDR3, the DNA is TGTGCCAGCAGCTCATCAGGACAGGGCGGAGGGGAGACCCAGTACTTC. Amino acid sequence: CASSSSGQGGGETQYF. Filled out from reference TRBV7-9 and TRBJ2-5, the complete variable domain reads DTGVSQNPRHKITKRGQNVTFRCDPISEHNRLYWYRQTLGQGPEFLTYFQNEAQLEKSRLLSDRFSAERPKGSFSTLEIQRTEQGDSAMYLCASSSSGQGGGETQYFGPGTRLLVL.

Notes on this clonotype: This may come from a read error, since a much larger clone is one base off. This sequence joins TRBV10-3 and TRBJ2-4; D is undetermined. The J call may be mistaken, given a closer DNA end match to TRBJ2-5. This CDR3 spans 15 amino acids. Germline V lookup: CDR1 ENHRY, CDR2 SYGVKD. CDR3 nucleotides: TGTGCCATCAGTGAGTCGTTACTAACGGGAGAGACCCAGTACTTC. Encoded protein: CAISESLLTGETQYF.

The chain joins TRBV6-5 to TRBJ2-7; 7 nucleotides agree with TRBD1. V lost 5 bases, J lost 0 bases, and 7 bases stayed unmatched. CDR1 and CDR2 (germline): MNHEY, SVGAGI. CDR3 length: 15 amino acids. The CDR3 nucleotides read TGTGCCAGCAGTCGGACAGGCTCCCTCTCCTACGAGCAGTACTTC. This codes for CASSRTGSLSYEQYF.

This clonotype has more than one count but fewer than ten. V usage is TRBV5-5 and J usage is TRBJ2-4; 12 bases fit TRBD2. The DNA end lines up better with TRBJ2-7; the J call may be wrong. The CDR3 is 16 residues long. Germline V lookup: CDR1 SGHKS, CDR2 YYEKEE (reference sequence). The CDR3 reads CASSLERTSGVHEQYF. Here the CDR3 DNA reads TGTGCCAGCAGCTTGGAACGGACTAGCGGGGTCCACGAGCAGTACTTC.

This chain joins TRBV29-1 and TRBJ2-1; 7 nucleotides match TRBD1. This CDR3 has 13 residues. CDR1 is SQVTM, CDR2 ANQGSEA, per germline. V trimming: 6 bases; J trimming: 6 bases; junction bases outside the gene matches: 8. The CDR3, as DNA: TGCAGCGTAGCTCGGAGACAGGGCAATGAGCAGTTCTTC. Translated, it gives CSVARRQGNEQFF.

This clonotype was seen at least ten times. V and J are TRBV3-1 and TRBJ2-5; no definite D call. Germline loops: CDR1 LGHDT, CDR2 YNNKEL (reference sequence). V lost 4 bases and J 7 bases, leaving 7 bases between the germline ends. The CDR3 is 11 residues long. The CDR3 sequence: CASSRGRTQYF. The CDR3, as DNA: TGTGCCAGCAGCCGGGGTCGGACCCAGTACTTC.

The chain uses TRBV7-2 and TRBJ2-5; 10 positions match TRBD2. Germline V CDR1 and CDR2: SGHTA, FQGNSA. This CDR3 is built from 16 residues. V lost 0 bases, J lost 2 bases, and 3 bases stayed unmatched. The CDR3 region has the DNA TGTGCCAGCAGCTTAGCAGTTAGCGGGGGGCAAGAGACCCAGTACTTC. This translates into CASSLAVSGGQETQYF.

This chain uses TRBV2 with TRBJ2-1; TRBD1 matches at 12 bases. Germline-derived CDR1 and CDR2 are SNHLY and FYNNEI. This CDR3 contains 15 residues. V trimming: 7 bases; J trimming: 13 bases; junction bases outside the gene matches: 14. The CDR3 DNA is TGTGCCAGCACCCGGGACAGGGGGCGGGTAGAGACCCAGTTCTTC. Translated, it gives CASTRDRGRVETQFF.

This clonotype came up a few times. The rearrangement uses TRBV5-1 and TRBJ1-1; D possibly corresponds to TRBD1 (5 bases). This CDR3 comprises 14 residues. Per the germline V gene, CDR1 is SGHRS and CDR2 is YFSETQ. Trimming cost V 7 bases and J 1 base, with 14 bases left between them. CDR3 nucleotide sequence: TGCGCCAGCCGCCGGGACTTACAGAACACTGAAGCTTTCTTT. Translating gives CASRRDLQNTEAFF.

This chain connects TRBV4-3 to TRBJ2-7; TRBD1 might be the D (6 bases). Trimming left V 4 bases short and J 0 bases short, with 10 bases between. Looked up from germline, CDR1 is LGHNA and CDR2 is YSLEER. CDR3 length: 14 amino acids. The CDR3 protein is CASSREDSSYEQYF. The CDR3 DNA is TGCGCCAGCAGCCGAGAGGACAGCTCCTACGAGCAGTACTTC.

CDR3 residues: CASSGGTGHGEQYF. For the CDR3, the DNA is TGTGCCAGCAGTGGGGGGACGGGGCATGGTGAGCAGTACTTC. The rearrangement uses TRBV2 and TRBJ2-7, with D perhaps matching TRBD1 or TRBD2 (5 bases each). Trimming left V 4 bases short and J 7 bases short, with 17 bases between. Germline V gene lookup returns CDR1 SNHLY and CDR2 FYNNEI. The CDR3 is made up of 14 amino acids.

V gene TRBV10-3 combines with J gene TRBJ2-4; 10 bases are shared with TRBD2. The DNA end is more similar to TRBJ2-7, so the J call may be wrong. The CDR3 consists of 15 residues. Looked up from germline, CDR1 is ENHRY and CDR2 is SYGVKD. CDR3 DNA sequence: TGTGCCATCAGTGACCCTAGCGGGGGTCCCTACGAGCAGTACTTC. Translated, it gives CAISDPSGGPYEQYF.

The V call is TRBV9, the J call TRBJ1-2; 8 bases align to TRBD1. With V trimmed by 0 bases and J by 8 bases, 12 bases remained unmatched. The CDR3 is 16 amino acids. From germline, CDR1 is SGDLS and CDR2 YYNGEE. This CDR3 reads CASSVGRPTGDKGYTF. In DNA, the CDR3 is TGTGCCAGCAGCGTAGGCCGACCGACAGGGGATAAGGGCTACACCTTC.

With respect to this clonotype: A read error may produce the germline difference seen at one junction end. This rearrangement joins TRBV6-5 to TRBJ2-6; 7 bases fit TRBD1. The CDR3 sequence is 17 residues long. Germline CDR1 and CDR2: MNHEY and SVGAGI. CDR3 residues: CAGSLQGSSSGTNVLTF. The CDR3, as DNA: TGTGCCGGCAGTCTACAGGGGTCCAGCTCTGGGACCAACGTCCTGACTTTC.